Below, 14 T cell receptor beta chains from the same sample are listed, as sequenced in a study of OX40 agonist ivuxolimab in advanced cancers. TCRdb's table, derived via immunoSEQ multiplex PCR, lists solely in-frame clones and lacks some. Among some 39,000 clones listed, about 81% were seen once. The input for sequencing was CD4+ or CD8+ T cells sorted from blood, taken in a trial of the OX40 agonist ivuxolimab. Receptor source: an adult with an advanced solid tumor such as melanoma, head and neck, liver or kidney cancer.

The chain employs TRBV19 and TRBJ2-1; TRBD2 aligns across 11 bases. V lost 0 bases and J lost 0; bases outside the gene matches: 4. The germline CDR1 and CDR2 sequences are LNHDA and SQIVND (reference sequence). This CDR3 is 18 amino acids long. CDR3 region: CASSIDLTSGSSYNEQFF. For the CDR3, the DNA is TGTGCCAGTAGTATAGATCTAACTAGCGGGAGCTCCTACAATGAGCAGTTCTTC.

The chain combines TRBV6-5 with TRBJ1-2, with D perhaps TRBD1 (6 bases). The germline gives CDR1 MNHEY, CDR2 SVGAGI. This CDR3 is 14 amino acids long. Trimming shortened V by 5 bases and J by 6 bases, and 16 bases separated the two germline ends. The CDR3 DNA sequence: TGTGCCAGCAGTGAACGGGTAGGGGGGAATGGCTACACCTTC. This codes for CASSERVGGNGYTF.

The chain uses TRBV19 and TRBJ2-3; TRBD1 or TRBD2 may be the D gene (6 bases each). V gave up 3 bases and J gave up 5 bases, with 18 bases separating them. Germline V gene lookup returns CDR1 LNHDA and CDR2 SQIVND (reference sequence). The CDR3 consists of 16 residues. DNA for the CDR3: TGTGCCAGTAGTATCCTAGGGGGAGAGGAGGGAGATACGCAGTATTTT. Amino acids: CASSILGGEEGDTQYF.

The chain combines TRBV2 with TRBJ2-6; no firm D call. There are 16 residues in the CDR3. Germline V gene data show CDR1 as SNHLY and CDR2 as FYNNEI. V was shortened by 6 bases and J by 0 bases, with 12 bases between the two germline ends. Written as DNA, the CDR3 is TGTGCCAGCAGAGCCGATGGTGGCTCTGGGGCCAACGTCCTGACTTTC. Protein: CASRADGGSGANVLTF.

The chain uses TRBV15 and TRBJ1-6, with D maybe TRBD1 (5 bases). V lost 2 bases, J lost 8 bases, and 7 bases lay in between. Germline V gene lookup returns CDR1 LNHNV and CDR2 YYDKDF (reference sequence). This CDR3 comprises 13 residues. Here the CDR3 DNA reads TGTGCCACCAGCAGATCCAGGGATTCACCCCTCCACTTT. It translates to CATSRSRDSPLHF.

J is TRBJ2-7 and V is TRBV28, with TRBD1 identical over 12 bases. J was trimmed by 3 bases and V by 6 bases; bases with no gene match: 12. The CDR3 is 17 amino acids. The germline V gene encodes CDR1 MDHEN and CDR2 SYDVKM. CDR3 protein: CASRHSGTGGTLYEQYF. As DNA, the CDR3 is TGTGCCAGCAGACATTCCGGGACAGGGGGCACTCTCTACGAGCAGTACTTC.

The CDR3 coding sequence is TGTGCCAGCAGCCGCCTGGTCCAGAACACTGAAGCTTTCTTT. This gives the protein CASSRLVQNTEAFF. The chain links TRBV9 to TRBJ1-1; D not certain. The CDR3 consists of 14 residues. Deletions cut 4 bases from V and 1 base from J, with 11 bases between. The germline gives CDR1 SGDLS, CDR2 YYNGEE.

The chain has TRBV28 and TRBJ2-3; the match to TRBD2 covers 8 bases. The germline V gene encodes CDR1 MDHEN and CDR2 SYDVKM. Trimming cost V 6 bases and J 5 bases; bases outside gene matches: 7. This CDR3 spans 14 amino acids. CDR3 protein: CASSHSGAQDTQYF. CDR3 coding DNA: TGTGCCAGCAGCCATAGCGGGGCCCAAGATACGCAGTATTTT.

This clone was seen a single time. This chain connects TRBV11-2 to TRBJ1-2; tentatively, D is TRBD1 (5 bases). CDR1 SGHAT and CDR2 FQNNGV come from the germline V gene. The CDR3 contains 15 residues. V was shortened by 5 bases and J by 1 base, with 14 bases between the two germline ends. The CDR3 coding sequence is TGTGCCAGCAGCCCTGGGGGGGGATTTAACTATGGCTACACCTTC. This encodes CASSPGGGFNYGYTF.

V is TRBV6-6 and J is TRBJ2-3; D is unclear. The CDR3 runs to 13 residues. The germline V gene encodes CDR1 MNHNY and CDR2 SVGAGI (reference sequence). V lost 5 bases to trimming and J lost 9 bases, with 15 bases between them. CDR3 protein: CASSGDRSNTQYF. CDR3 DNA: TGTGCCAGCAGTGGGGATAGGAGCAACACGCAGTATTTT.

This chain joins TRBV6-5 and TRBJ1-5; unclear D gene. Trimming pared 4 bases from V and 2 bases from J, leaving 15 bases between. CDR1 and CDR2 (germline): MNHEY, SVGAGI. The CDR3 loop spans 16 amino acids. This CDR3 reads CASSLVGAAGNQPQHF. For the CDR3, the DNA is TGTGCCAGCAGTTTGGTGGGCGCGGCGGGCAATCAGCCCCAGCATTTT.

This chain links TRBV6-5 with TRBJ1-2; 9 bases fit TRBD1. Germline assignment: CDR1 MNHEY and CDR2 SVGAGI. V shed 4 bases and J 5 bases; nucleotides not matched to a gene: 11. This CDR3 is built from 16 residues. CDR3 region: CASSSAGTGIGYGYTF. In DNA, the CDR3 is TGTGCCAGCAGTTCAGCTGGGACAGGGATTGGGTATGGCTACACCTTC.

The chain carries TRBV5-5 and TRBJ1-6, with D unresolved. The CDR3 runs to 15 residues. V gave up 0 bases and J gave up 7 bases, with 11 bases separating them. Germline CDR1 and CDR2: SGHKS and YYEKEE (reference sequence). The CDR3 here is CASSLVVGRNSPLHF. In nucleotides, the CDR3 is TGTGCCAGCAGCTTGGTGGTAGGGCGGAATTCACCCCTCCACTTT.

The genes are TRBV18 and TRBJ1-2, with TRBD1 matching 10 bases. The CDR3 is 14 amino acids. In germline, CDR1 is KGHSH, CDR2 LQKENI. The junction had 3 bases not matched to a gene; V was cut back by 4 bases and J by 4 bases. The CDR3 nucleotides are TGTGCCAGCTCACGCCGGGACAGGGGCTATGGCTACACCTTC. Protein product: CASSRRDRGYGYTF.